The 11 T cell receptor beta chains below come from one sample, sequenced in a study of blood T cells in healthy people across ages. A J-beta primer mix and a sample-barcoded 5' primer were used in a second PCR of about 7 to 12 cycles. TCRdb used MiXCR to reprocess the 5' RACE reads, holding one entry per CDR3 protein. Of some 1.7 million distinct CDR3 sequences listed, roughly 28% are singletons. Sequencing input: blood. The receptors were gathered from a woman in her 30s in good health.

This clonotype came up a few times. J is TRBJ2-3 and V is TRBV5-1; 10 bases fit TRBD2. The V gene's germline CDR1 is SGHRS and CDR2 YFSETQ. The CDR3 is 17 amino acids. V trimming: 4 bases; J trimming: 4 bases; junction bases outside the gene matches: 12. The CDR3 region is CASSRGFTSGASDTQYF. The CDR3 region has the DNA TGCGCCAGCAGCCGGGGATTTACTAGCGGGGCTTCAGATACGCAGTATTTT.

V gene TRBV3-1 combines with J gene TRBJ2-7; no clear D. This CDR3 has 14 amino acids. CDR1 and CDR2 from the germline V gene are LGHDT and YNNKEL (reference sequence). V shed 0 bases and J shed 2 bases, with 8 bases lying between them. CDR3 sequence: CASSQDGRTYEQYF. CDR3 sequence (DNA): TGTGCCAGCAGCCAAGACGGGCGAACCTACGAGCAGTACTTC.

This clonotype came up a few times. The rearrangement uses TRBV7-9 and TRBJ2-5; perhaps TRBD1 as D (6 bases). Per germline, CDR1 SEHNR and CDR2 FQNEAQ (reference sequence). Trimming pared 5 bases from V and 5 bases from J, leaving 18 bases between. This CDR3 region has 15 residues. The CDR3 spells CASSPGRGPGETQYF. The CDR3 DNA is TGTGCCAGCAGCCCGGGCAGGGGCCCGGGGGAGACCCAGTACTTC.

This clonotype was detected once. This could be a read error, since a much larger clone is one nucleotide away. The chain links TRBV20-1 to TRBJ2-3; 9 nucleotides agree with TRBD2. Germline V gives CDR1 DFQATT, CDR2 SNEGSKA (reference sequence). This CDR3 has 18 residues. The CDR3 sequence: CSVRDLGRGLAFADTQYF. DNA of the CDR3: TGCAGTGTTAGAGATTTGGGGCGGGGACTAGCTTTTGCGGATACGCAGTATTTT.

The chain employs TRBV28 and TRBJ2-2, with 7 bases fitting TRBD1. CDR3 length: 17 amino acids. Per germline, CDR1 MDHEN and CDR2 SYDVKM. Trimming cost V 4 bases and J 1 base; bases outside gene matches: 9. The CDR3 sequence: CASSSAARDRNTGELFF. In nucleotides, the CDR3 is TGTGCCAGCAGTTCGGCTGCCCGGGACAGGAACACCGGGGAGCTGTTTTTT.

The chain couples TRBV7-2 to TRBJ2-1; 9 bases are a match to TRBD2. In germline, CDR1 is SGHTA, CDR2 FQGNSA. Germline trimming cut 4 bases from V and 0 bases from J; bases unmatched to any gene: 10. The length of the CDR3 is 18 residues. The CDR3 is CASSWRLAGYSSYNEQFF. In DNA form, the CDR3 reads TGTGCCAGCAGCTGGCGCCTAGCGGGGTATAGCTCCTACAATGAGCAGTTCTTC.

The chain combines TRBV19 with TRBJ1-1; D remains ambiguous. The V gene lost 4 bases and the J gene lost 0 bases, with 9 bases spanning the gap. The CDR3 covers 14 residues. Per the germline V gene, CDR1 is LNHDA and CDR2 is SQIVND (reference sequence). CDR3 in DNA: TGTGCCAGTAGTAGAGTCCCACTGAACACTGAAGCTTTCTTT. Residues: CASSRVPLNTEAFF.

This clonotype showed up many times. The CDR3 region is CASSLDAVQPQHF. The CDR3, as DNA: TGTGCCAGCAGCTTAGATGCCGTTCAGCCCCAGCATTTT. V gene TRBV7-2 combines with J gene TRBJ1-5, with D unresolved. The CDR3 contains 13 residues. Germline loops: CDR1 SGHTA, CDR2 FQGNSA. Trimming shortened V by 1 base and J by 6 bases, and 7 bases separated the two germline ends.

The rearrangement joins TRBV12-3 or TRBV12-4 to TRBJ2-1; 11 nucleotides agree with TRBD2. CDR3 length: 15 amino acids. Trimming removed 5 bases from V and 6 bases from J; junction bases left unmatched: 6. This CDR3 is CASSRGTSGPNEQFF. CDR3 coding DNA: TGTGCCAGCAGTAGGGGGACTAGCGGCCCCAATGAGCAGTTCTTC.

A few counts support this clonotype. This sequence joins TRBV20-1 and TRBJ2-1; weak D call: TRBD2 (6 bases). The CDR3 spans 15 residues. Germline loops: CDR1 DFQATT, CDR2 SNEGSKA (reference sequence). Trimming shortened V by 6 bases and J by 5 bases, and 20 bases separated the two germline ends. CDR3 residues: CSAQGAGRVNNEQFF. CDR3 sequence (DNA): TGCAGTGCGCAAGGCGCGGGGCGCGTGAACAATGAGCAGTTCTTC.

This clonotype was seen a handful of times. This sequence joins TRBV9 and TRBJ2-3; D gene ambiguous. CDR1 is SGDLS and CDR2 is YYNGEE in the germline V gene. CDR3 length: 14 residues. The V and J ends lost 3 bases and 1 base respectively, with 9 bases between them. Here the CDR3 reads CASSEGFGTDTQYF. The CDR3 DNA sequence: TGTGCCAGCAGCGAGGGCTTCGGCACAGATACGCAGTATTTT.